This entry features one T cell receptor (beta chain) sequence. The CDR3 runs 17 residues. Per the germline V gene, CDR1 is DFQATT and CDR2 is SNEGSKA (reference sequence). The junction had 4 bases not matched to a gene; V was cut back by 3 bases and J by 0 bases. Clones were read by immunoSEQ multiplex PCR, and TCRdb kept only the in-frame ones, dropping some. The table lists approximately 130,000 clones, roughly 86% of them singletons. The entry originates in a study of blood T cell repertoires in COVID-19. The sequenced material came from peripheral blood. This TCR came from a human donor in a cohort sampled during active COVID-19. V is TRBV20-1 and J is TRBJ2-3; TRBD2 matches at 15 bases. The CDR3 protein is CSASGLAGGSSTDTQYF. The CDR3 nucleotides are TGCAGTGCTAGTGGACTAGCGGGGGGGTCAAGCACAGATACGCAGTATTTT.